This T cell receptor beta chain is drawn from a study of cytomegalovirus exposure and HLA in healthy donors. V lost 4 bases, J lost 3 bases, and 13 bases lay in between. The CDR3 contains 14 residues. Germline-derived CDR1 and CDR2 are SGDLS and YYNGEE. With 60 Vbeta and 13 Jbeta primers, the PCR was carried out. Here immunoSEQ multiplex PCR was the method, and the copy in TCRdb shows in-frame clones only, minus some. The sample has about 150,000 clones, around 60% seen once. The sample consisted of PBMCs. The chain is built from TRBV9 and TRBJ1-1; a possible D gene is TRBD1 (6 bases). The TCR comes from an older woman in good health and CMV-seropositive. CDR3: CASSPGTLYTEAFF. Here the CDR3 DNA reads TGTGCCAGCAGCCCTGGGACATTATACACTGAAGCTTTCTTT.